The T cell receptor (beta chain) under discussion was sequenced for a study of early stage breast cancer tumors. By its share, this clone is medium-sized. What it recognizes is unknown. Tumor samples used roughly 20-50 mg of diced tissue. Study-level results: Compared with adjacent normal breast tissue, tumors showed roughly 2.5-fold greater T cell density and higher clonality. Functional markers like CD4, CD8 and FOXP3 were missed in bulk sequencing.

From germline, CDR1 is SGDLS and CDR2 YYNGEE. V was pared by 4 bases and J by 5 bases, with 11 bases of the junction left unmatched. The CDR3 totals 16 residues. The repertoire was sequenced with immunoSEQ multiplex PCR; TCRdb's copy has only in-frame clones and lacks some. This repertoire shows about 5,000 clones, around 60% found once; its top ten account for less than 25%. The chain recombines TRBV9 with TRBJ2-5; TRBD2 aligns across 10 bases. The sequenced sample was breast tumor tissue. The TCR was taken from a person in their fifties or sixties with breast cancer. CDR3 in DNA: TGTGCCAGCAGCCTCCGAGCGGGGGGGCCGTGGGAGACCCAGTACTTC. It is translated as CASSLRAGGPWETQYF.